Below are 24 T cell receptor beta chains sequenced from a single sample in a study of OX40 agonist ivuxolimab in advanced cancers. TCRdb's copy holds only in-frame clones and misses some; the assay was immunoSEQ multiplex PCR. The sample contains roughly 70,000 clones, roughly 87% of which appear only once. The material was CD4+ or CD8+ T cells sorted from blood, obtained in a trial of the OX40 agonist ivuxolimab. These receptors were taken from an adult with an advanced solid tumor such as melanoma, head and neck, liver or kidney cancer.

V usage is TRBV30 and J usage is TRBJ1-4, with 7 bases matching TRBD1. Germline CDR1 GTSNPN, CDR2 SVGIG (reference sequence). The CDR3 contains 12 residues. The ends lost 7 bases at V and 8 bases at J; junction bases unmatched: 7. The CDR3 sequence is CAYRQGLEKLFF. DNA of the CDR3: TGTGCCTACCGACAGGGTCTCGAAAAACTGTTTTTT.

The rearrangement joins TRBV11-2 to TRBJ2-7; 11 bases line up with TRBD2. The V gene's germline CDR1 is SGHAT and CDR2 FQNNGV. The CDR3 totals 18 residues. V lost 2 bases, J lost 2 bases, and 11 bases stayed unmatched. Written as DNA, the CDR3 is TGTGCCAGCAGCTTATCGATCCCGGGGACTAGCGGCACCTACGAGCAGTACTTC. This gives the protein CASSLSIPGTSGTYEQYF. The full variable domain, in which reference TRBV11-2 and TRBJ2-7 provide the parts outside the CDR3, is EAGVAQSPRYKIIEKRQSVAFWCNPISGHATLYWYQQILGQGPKLLIQFQNNGVVDDSQLPKDRFSAERLKGVDSTLKIQPAKLEDSAVYLCASSLSIPGTSGTYEQYFGPGTRLTVT.

The chain employs TRBV10-2 and TRBJ1-2; no reliable D call. V was trimmed by 2 bases and J by 3 bases, leaving 10 bases between them. The CDR3 has 14 amino acids. Germline assignment: CDR1 WSHSY and CDR2 SAAADI. CDR3 sequence reads: CASSEGRHHYGYTF. The CDR3 DNA is TGCGCCAGCAGTGAGGGCAGACACCACTATGGCTACACCTTC.

This clone was observed a handful of times. The chain recombines TRBV5-6 with TRBJ1-2; D gene ambiguous. V was trimmed by 5 bases and J by 8 bases, leaving 13 bases between them. The CDR3 spans 12 residues. From germline, CDR1 is SGHDT and CDR2 YYEEEE. In nucleotides, the CDR3 is TGTGCCAGCAGTCGACCGGGAGGGGGCTACACCTTC. Its translation: CASSRPGGGYTF.

V usage is TRBV6-5 and J usage is TRBJ1-1; tentative D call: TRBD1 (6 bases). The CDR3 covers 15 residues. Per the germline V gene, CDR1 is MNHEY and CDR2 is SVGAGI. V gave up 7 bases and J gave up 0 bases, with 15 bases separating them. The CDR3 nucleotides are TGTGCCAGCATCAAAAGGGGGGACTTGAACACTGAAGCTTTCTTT. The encoded protein is CASIKRGDLNTEAFF.

The chain combines TRBV27 with TRBJ1-4; D call uncertain. The CDR3 has 14 amino acids. Trimming shortened V by 5 bases and J by 7 bases, and 14 bases separated the two germline ends. The germline V gene encodes CDR1 MNHEY and CDR2 SMNVEV (reference sequence). CDR3 loop: CASSRTRGTEKLFF. In nucleotides, the CDR3 is TGTGCCAGCAGTCGGACCCGAGGAACTGAAAAACTGTTTTTT.

This CDR3 is CASSFGMGYQETQYF. Here the CDR3 DNA reads TGTGCCAGCAGCTTCGGTATGGGGTACCAAGAGACCCAGTACTTC. This chain links TRBV7-2 with TRBJ2-5; the D is unclear. The CDR3 length is 15 residues. The V gene lost 3 bases and the J gene lost 0 bases, with 11 bases spanning the gap. In germline, CDR1 is SGHTA, CDR2 FQGNSA.

The chain has TRBV5-6 and TRBJ2-7; no reliable D call. The CDR3 consists of 13 residues. CDR1 is SGHDT, CDR2 YYEEEE, per germline. Deletions cut 4 bases from V and 4 bases from J, with 12 bases between. As DNA, the CDR3 is TGTGCCAGCAGCCCCATTGCCGGGTACGAGCAGTACTTC. As protein: CASSPIAGYEQYF.

This chain's CDR3 is CASSFLGGGPTDTQYF. CDR3 nucleotide sequence: TGTGCCAGCAGCTTCCTGGGGGGAGGGCCAACAGATACGCAGTATTTT. The chain links TRBV7-2 to TRBJ2-3; 7 bases match TRBD2. The CDR3 sequence is 16 residues long. Germline CDR1 and CDR2: SGHTA and FQGNSA. Trimming removed 3 bases from V and 3 bases from J; junction bases left unmatched: 9. The full variable domain, rest sourced from reference TRBV7-2 and TRBJ2-3, is GAGVSQSPSNKVTEKGKDVELRCDPISGHTALYWYRQSLGQGLEFLIYFQGNSAPDKSGLPSDRFSAERTGGSVSTLTIQRTQQEDSAVYLCASSFLGGGPTDTQYFGPGTRLTVL.

In DNA, the CDR3 is TGTGCCAGCACCCAGACGGGGAGCTCCTACAATGAGCAGTTCTTC. This translates into CASTQTGSSYNEQFF. V is TRBV28 and J is TRBJ2-1; possible D gene TRBD2, 5 bases. Trimming cost V 7 bases and J 0 bases, with 13 bases left between them. This CDR3 comprises 15 residues. In germline, CDR1 is MDHEN, CDR2 SYDVKM.

The chain employs TRBV11-2 and TRBJ2-7, with a tentative D call TRBD2 (6 bases). Trimming pared 7 bases from V and 6 bases from J, leaving 13 bases between. This CDR3 spans 12 amino acids. CDR1 and CDR2 (germline): SGHAT, FQNNGV. The CDR3 coding sequence is TGTGCCAGCACCTCTGGGGGAGGCGAGCAGTACTTC. Residues: CASTSGGGEQYF. The full variable domain, with the rest looked up from reference TRBV11-2 and TRBJ2-7, is EAGVAQSPRYKIIEKRQSVAFWCNPISGHATLYWYQQILGQGPKLLIQFQNNGVVDDSQLPKDRFSAERLKGVDSTLKIQPAKLEDSAVYLCASTSGGGEQYFGPGTRLTVT.

The rearrangement links TRBV27 to TRBJ2-2; the D gene could be TRBD1 or TRBD2 (5 bases each). The germline V gene encodes CDR1 MNHEY and CDR2 SMNVEV (reference sequence). The CDR3 spans 13 residues. The germline V and J ends were trimmed by 8 bases and 0 bases, with 7 bases remaining between them. CDR3 protein: CASGTANTGELFF. CDR3 DNA: TGTGCCAGCGGGACGGCGAACACCGGGGAGCTGTTTTTT.

The chain has TRBV5-1 and TRBJ2-3, with 7 nucleotides matching TRBD2. With 2 bases clipped from V and 4 bases from J, the junction kept 7 bases outside the gene matches. The CDR3 totals 15 residues. The germline gives CDR1 SGHRS, CDR2 YFSETQ. The CDR3 loop reads CASSLAGTPPDTQYF. Written as DNA, the CDR3 is TGCGCCAGCAGCTTAGCGGGAACCCCCCCAGATACGCAGTATTTT.

This rearrangement joins TRBV7-2 to TRBJ2-7, with D perhaps matching TRBD2 (6 bases). Germline V gene lookup returns CDR1 SGHTA and CDR2 FQGNSA. This CDR3 comprises 15 residues. With 2 bases removed from V and 4 bases from J, the gap between germline ends came to 15 bases. CDR3 coding DNA: TGTGCCAGCAGCTTATTTACGCGGGGTTTATACGAGCAGTACTTC. This encodes CASSLFTRGLYEQYF.

This sequence joins TRBV13 and TRBJ1-5; 7 positions match TRBD1. This CDR3 contains 14 residues. The V gene end was trimmed by 6 bases and the J gene end by 0 bases; junction bases not matched to a gene: 2. Germline CDR1 PRHDT, CDR2 FYEKMQ (reference sequence). CDR3 sequence: CASRRQGSNQPQHF. The CDR3 bases are TGTGCCAGCAGACGACAGGGTAGCAATCAGCCCCAGCATTTT.

The chain recombines TRBV18 with TRBJ2-5; a weak D match, TRBD1 (5 bases). Trimming removed 3 bases from V and 5 bases from J, with 10 bases in between. Per the germline V gene, CDR1 is KGHSH and CDR2 is LQKENI. This CDR3 has 13 residues. As DNA, the CDR3 is TGTGCCAGCTCACCCCAGGGTTTGGAGACCCAGTACTTC. Its protein product is CASSPQGLETQYF. The complete variable domain, with remaining parts taken from reference TRBV18 and TRBJ2-5, reads NAGVMQNPRHLVRRRGQEARLRCSPMKGHSHVYWYRQLPEEGLKFMVYLQKENIIDESGMPKERFSAEFPKEGPSILRIQQVVRGDSAAYFCASSPQGLETQYFGPGTRLLVL.

The CDR3 sequence: CAWSESSGLSYEQYF. Written as DNA, the CDR3 is TGTGCCTGGAGTGAGTCGTCAGGCCTCTCCTACGAGCAGTACTTC. J is TRBJ2-7 and V is TRBV30; D ambiguous. Trimming took 1 base from V and 0 from J, leaving 13 bases between them. The germline V gene has CDR1 GTSNPN and CDR2 SVGIG (reference sequence). The CDR3 runs to 15 residues.

The V call is TRBV6-1, the J call TRBJ1-1; 7 positions match TRBD1. The CDR3 extends over 14 amino acids. V was clipped by 3 bases and J by 4 bases; unmatched bases: 5. Germline V gene sequence: CDR1 MNHNS, CDR2 SASEGT. CDR3 DNA sequence: TGTGCCAGCAGTGACAACAGGGGAAGCACTGAAGCTTTCTTT. Its protein is CASSDNRGSTEAFF.

A single count supports this clone. The chain employs TRBV5-6 and TRBJ1-1; the match to TRBD1 covers 10 bases. Germline CDR1 SGHDT, CDR2 YYEEEE. Unmatched junction bases numbered 5, after V lost 4 bases and J lost 5 bases. The CDR3 extends over 14 amino acids. This chain's CDR3 is CASSLGTGVTEAFF. The CDR3 DNA follows: TGTGCCAGCAGCCTCGGGACAGGGGTGACTGAAGCTTTCTTT.

This clone has a single count. The chain employs TRBV5-1 and TRBJ1-1, with no clear D. Germline V gives CDR1 SGHRS, CDR2 YFSETQ. The CDR3 loop spans 13 amino acids. The V gene lost 1 base and the J gene lost 5 bases, with 9 bases spanning the gap. DNA for the CDR3: TGCGCCAGCAGCTTGTGGGGATGGACTGAAGCTTTCTTT. The encoded protein is CASSLWGWTEAFF.

The chain joins TRBV28 to TRBJ1-4; no firm D call. The V end was cut by 2 bases, the J end by 7 bases, with 5 bases between. CDR3 size: 12 residues. Germline CDR1 reads MDHEN; CDR2 reads SYDVKM. Here the CDR3 DNA reads TGTGCCAGCAGTTTAGTAGGTGAAAAACTGTTTTTT. Amino acids: CASSLVGEKLFF.

The chain is built from TRBV30 and TRBJ2-5; D could derive from TRBD1 or TRBD2 (6 bases each). CDR1 is GTSNPN and CDR2 is SVGIG in the germline V gene (reference sequence). The CDR3 runs 13 residues. With 2 bases removed from V and 4 bases from J, the gap between germline ends came to 11 bases. The CDR3 DNA is TGTGCCTGGAGTAAGGGGGGAAGAGAGACCCAGTACTTC. It codes for CAWSKGGRETQYF.

The chain couples TRBV7-9 to TRBJ1-1, with unresolved D. Germline V CDR1 and CDR2: SEHNR, FQNEAQ (reference sequence). Trimming removed 5 bases from V and 2 bases from J, with 9 bases in between. The CDR3 loop spans 13 amino acids. The CDR3 here is CASSGVVNTEAFF. The CDR3 coding sequence is TGTGCCAGCAGCGGGGTGGTCAACACTGAAGCTTTCTTT.

This sequence joins TRBV18 and TRBJ2-1; 8 bases agree with TRBD2. The CDR3 is 16 residues long. Germline trimming cut 1 base from V and 6 bases from J; bases unmatched to any gene: 8. Germline V gives CDR1 KGHSH, CDR2 LQKENI. CDR3 sequence reads: CASSPQNGRAVNEQFF. In DNA, the CDR3 is TGTGCCAGCTCACCACAGAACGGGAGGGCCGTCAATGAGCAGTTCTTC.